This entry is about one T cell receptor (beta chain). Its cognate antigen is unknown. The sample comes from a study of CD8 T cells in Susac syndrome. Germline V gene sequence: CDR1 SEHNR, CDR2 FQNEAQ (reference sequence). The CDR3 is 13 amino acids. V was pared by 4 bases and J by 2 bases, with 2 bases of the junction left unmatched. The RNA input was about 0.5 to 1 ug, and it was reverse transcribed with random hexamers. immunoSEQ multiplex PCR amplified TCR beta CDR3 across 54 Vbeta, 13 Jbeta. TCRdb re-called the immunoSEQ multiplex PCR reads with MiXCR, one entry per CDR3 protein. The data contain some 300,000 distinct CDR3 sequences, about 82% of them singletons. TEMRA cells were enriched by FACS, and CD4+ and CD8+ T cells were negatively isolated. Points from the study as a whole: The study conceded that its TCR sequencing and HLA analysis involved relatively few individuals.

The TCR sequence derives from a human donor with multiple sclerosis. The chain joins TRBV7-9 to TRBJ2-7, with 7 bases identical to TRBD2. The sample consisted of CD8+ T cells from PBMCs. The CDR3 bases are TGTGCCAGCAGCTGGAGCGGGGCCTACGAGCAGTACTTC. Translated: CASSWSGAYEQYF.